This TCR beta chain is drawn from a study of CD8+CD57+ T cells in acquired aplastic anemia. By flow cytometry, patients selected for sequencing had shown an expansion of CD8+CD57+ cells. General study points: There were some 27 CD8+ CDR3 sequences that occurred in both patients and controls. CD8+ Simpson's diversity in patients was not significantly different from that in controls.

The template used for profiling TCR beta VDJ and CDR3 was genomic DNA. Each CDR3 protein gets one entry after TCRdb re-called the reads with MiXCR. The sample lists around 180,000 distinct CDR3 sequences; 48% were seen once. This clonotype was observed at least ten times. Its antigen is currently unknown. This CDR3 region has 17 residues. Trimming removed 3 bases from V and 0 bases from J, with 16 bases in between. Sequencing was carried out using sorted CD4+, CD8+, or CD8+CD57+ T cells (not recorded which) from PBMCs. The TCR was taken from a human donor with aplastic anemia. This sequence joins TRBV12-3 or TRBV12-4 and TRBJ2-3, with D hard to call. The CDR3 is CASSLYARIMSTDTQYF. The CDR3 DNA reads TGTGCCAGCAGTTTGTATGCCAGGATTATGAGCACAGATACGCAGTATTTT.